The 9 T cell receptor beta chains presented below share a single source sample, sequenced in a study of vaccination and CD4 T cells after COVID-19. Regarding treatment: roughly ten-day PBMC culture with coronavirus spike peptide pools or control peptides (ViraFEST assay). These CD4+ T cells came from an unexposed donor, sampled before the COVID-19 pandemic (2011-2018). Cultured CD4+ T-cell DNA underwent Oncomine TCR Beta short-read sequencing. MiXCR, run by TCRdb on the PCR reads, gives a single entry per CDR3 protein. The sample holds about 7,100 distinct CDR3 sequences, more than 45% seen once. For these TCRs, the target antigens are not known. Sequencing was carried out using CD4+ T cells from blood, cultured in vitro. The receptors were sampled from a human donor in good health.

The rearrangement links TRBV7-9 to TRBJ1-1; possible D gene TRBD1, 5 bases. The length of the CDR3 is 14 residues. Between the trimmed V and J ends, which lost 7 bases and 0 bases, there was a span of 12 bases. Per the germline V gene, CDR1 is SEHNR and CDR2 is FQNEAQ (reference sequence). In DNA form, the CDR3 reads TGTGCCAGCAAGGGACCGAAGGTGAACACTGAAGCTTTCTTT. Translating it yields CASKGPKVNTEAFF.

The V call is TRBV27, the J call TRBJ1-1; 8 bases match TRBD1. The ends lost 6 bases at V and 8 bases at J; junction bases unmatched: 8. Germline loops: CDR1 MNHEY, CDR2 SMNVEV (reference sequence). The CDR3 runs 13 residues. Here the CDR3 DNA reads TGTGCCAGCAGAAGTTCCGGGGACAGGGAAGCTTTCTTT. As protein: CASRSSGDREAFF.

The chain combines TRBV19 with TRBJ1-1; D unresolved. V shed 7 bases and J shed 4 bases, with 16 bases lying between them. Germline lookup yields CDR1 LNHDA and CDR2 SQIVND (reference sequence). The CDR3 contains 14 residues. The CDR3 DNA follows: TGTGCCAGTACCGACTTGGACGGAATCACTGAAGCTTTCTTT. This codes for CASTDLDGITEAFF.

The chain uses TRBV12-3 or TRBV12-4 and TRBJ1-5; 9 bases are shared with TRBD1. This CDR3 is built from 15 residues. With 6 bases clipped from V and 2 bases from J, the junction kept 5 bases outside the gene matches. This CDR3 is CASSPGQGGNQPQHF. The CDR3 bases are TGTGCCAGCAGCCCGGGACAGGGAGGCAATCAGCCCCAGCATTTT.

The rearrangement links TRBV30 to TRBJ1-2; D might be TRBD1 (5 bases). The CDR3 is 14 amino acids. The germline V gene encodes CDR1 GTSNPN and CDR2 SVGIG (reference sequence). V was pared by 2 bases and J by 3 bases, with 13 bases between. For the CDR3, the DNA is TGTGCCTGGAGTTTCCCCGGGGGGTACTATGGCTACACCTTC. Its translation: CAWSFPGGYYGYTF.

DNA of the CDR3: TGTGCCAGCAGCCTTTACGAGGGAGCTAACTATGGCTACACCTTC. Protein product: CASSLYEGANYGYTF. This sequence joins TRBV27 and TRBJ1-2; D unclear. This CDR3 comprises 15 residues. The germline V gene encodes CDR1 MNHEY and CDR2 SMNVEV (reference sequence). V was shortened by 6 bases and J by 0 bases, with 14 bases between the two germline ends.

Only a few counts were recorded for this clonotype. The chain links TRBV5-6 to TRBJ2-5; tentatively, D is TRBD2 (5 bases). Trimming shortened V by 0 bases and J by 5 bases, and 14 bases separated the two germline ends. Germline V gene data show CDR1 as SGHDT and CDR2 as YYEEEE. CDR3 length: 15 amino acids. Written as DNA, the CDR3 is TGTGCCAGCAGCTTGGTGGCGGGCCTCCTTGAGACCCAGTACTTC. Translated, it gives CASSLVAGLLETQYF.

In its sample, this clonotype was seen a few times. The gene calls are TRBV7-9 and TRBJ2-3; tentatively, D is TRBD2 (6 bases). CDR3 length: 15 amino acids. Per the germline V gene, CDR1 is SEHNR and CDR2 is FQNEAQ (reference sequence). Trimming took 4 bases from V and 2 from J, leaving 13 bases between them. In DNA, the CDR3 is TGTGCCAGCAGCTCGAGACTAGAAGCCACAGATACGCAGTATTTT. Amino acid sequence: CASSSRLEATDTQYF. The entire variable domain, with the rest obtained from reference TRBV7-9 and TRBJ2-3, is as follows: DTGVSQNPRHKITKRGQNVTFRCDPISEHNRLYWYRQTLGQGPEFLTYFQNEAQLEKSRLLSDRFSAERPKGSFSTLEIQRTEQGDSAMYLCASSSRLEATDTQYFGPGTRLTVL.

Details on this clonotype: A read error may produce the germline difference seen at one junction end. The V and J genes are TRBV6-1 and TRBJ1-2; 9 bases match TRBD1. The CDR3 has 15 residues. Germline V gene data show CDR1 as MNHNS and CDR2 as SASEGT. CDR3 sequence: CASTLSGTGNYGYAF. DNA of the CDR3: TGTGCCAGCACCTTGTCCGGGACAGGGAACTATGGCTACGCCTTC.